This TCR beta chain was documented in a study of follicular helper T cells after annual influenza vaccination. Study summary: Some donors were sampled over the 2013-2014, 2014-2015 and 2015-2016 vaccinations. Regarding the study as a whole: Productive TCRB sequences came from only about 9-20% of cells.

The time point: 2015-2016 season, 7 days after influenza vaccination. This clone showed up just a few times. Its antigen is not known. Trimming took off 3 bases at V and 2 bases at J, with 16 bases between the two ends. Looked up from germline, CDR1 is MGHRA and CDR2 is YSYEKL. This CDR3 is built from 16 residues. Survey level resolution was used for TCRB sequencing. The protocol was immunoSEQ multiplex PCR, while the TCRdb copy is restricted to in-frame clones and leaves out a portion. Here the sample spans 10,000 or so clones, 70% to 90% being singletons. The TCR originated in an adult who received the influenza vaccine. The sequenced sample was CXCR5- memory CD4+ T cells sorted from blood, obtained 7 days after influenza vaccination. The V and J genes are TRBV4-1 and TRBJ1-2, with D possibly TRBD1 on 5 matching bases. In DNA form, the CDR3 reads TGCGCCAGCAGCCACATCCGCGGACACTCGAACTATGGCTACACCTTC. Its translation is CASSHIRGHSNYGYTF.